This T cell receptor beta chain was sequenced during a study of blood T cell repertoires in COVID-19. Overall study context: The samples span acute and convalescent COVID-19 from the United States, Italy and Spain. Sources were T cells, B-cell-depleted T cells, or PBMCs; the material itself was cDNA or gDNA.

In the source study's methods: For nucleated cells, counts were estimated from reference gene primer amplification. Assay used: immunoSEQ multiplex PCR; TCRdb lists only in-frame clones, some missing. V, J and clone size were drawn from that table, and D and trimming were deduced from the DNA. The data contain about 90,000 clones, about 92% of them singletons. The CDR3 contains 18 residues. The germline V gene encodes CDR1 MNHEY and CDR2 SMNVEV (reference sequence). V lost 1 base, J lost 4 bases, and 11 bases stayed unmatched. The chain couples TRBV27 to TRBJ1-1; 11 bases are shared with TRBD1. Sample: peripheral blood. This clonotype was sampled from a woman aged 60-75 years with active COVID-19. CDR3 loop: CASSLFLPSGTGGTEAFF. CDR3 coding DNA: TGTGCCAGCAGTTTATTCCTTCCTTCCGGGACAGGGGGCACTGAAGCTTTCTTT.